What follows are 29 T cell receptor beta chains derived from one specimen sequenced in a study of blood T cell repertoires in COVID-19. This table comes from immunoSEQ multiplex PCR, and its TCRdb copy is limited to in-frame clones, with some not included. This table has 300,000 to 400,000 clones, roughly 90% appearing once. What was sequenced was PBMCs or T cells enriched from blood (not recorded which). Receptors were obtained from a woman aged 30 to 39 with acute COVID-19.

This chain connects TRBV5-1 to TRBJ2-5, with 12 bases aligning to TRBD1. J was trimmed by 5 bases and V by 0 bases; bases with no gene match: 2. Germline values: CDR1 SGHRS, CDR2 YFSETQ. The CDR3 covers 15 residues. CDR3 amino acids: CASSLGDRGRETQYF. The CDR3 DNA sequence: TGCGCCAGCAGCTTGGGGGACAGGGGGCGTGAGACCCAGTACTTC. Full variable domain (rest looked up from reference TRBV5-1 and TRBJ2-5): KAGVTQTPRYLIKTRGQQVTLSCSPISGHRSVSWYQQTPGQGLQFLFEYFSETQRNKGNFPGRFSGRQFSNSRSEMNVSTLELGDSALYLCASSLGDRGRETQYFGPGTRLLVL.

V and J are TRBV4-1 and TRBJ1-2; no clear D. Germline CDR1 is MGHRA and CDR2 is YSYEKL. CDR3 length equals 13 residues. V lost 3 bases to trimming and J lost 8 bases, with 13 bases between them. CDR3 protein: CASSQDGDRGYTF. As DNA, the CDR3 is TGCGCCAGCAGCCAGGACGGGGATAGGGGCTACACCTTC.

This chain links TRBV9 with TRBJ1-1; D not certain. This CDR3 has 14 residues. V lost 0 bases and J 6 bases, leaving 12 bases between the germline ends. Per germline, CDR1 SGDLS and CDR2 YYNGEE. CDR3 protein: CASSVEVGGPEAFF. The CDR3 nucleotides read TGTGCCAGCAGCGTAGAGGTGGGTGGGCCTGAAGCTTTCTTT.

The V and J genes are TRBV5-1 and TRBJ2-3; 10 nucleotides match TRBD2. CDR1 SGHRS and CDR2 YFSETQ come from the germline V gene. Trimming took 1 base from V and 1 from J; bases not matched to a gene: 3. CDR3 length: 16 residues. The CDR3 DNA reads TGCGCCAGCAGCTTGATTACTAGCGGGGGCACAGATACGCAGTATTTT. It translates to CASSLITSGGTDTQYF.

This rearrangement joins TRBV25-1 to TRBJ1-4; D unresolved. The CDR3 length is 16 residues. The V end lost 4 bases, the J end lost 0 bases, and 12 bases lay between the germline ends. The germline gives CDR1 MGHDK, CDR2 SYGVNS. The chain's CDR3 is CASSASSVSTNEKLFF. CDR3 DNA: TGTGCCAGCAGTGCATCCTCGGTCTCAACTAATGAAAAACTGTTTTTT.

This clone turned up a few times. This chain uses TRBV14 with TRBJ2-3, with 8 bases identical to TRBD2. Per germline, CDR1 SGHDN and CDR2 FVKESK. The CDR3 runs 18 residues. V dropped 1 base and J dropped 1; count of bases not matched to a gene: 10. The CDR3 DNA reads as TGTGCCAGCAGCCAAGCCCTCTGGGCGGGGGGTGGCACAGATACGCAGTATTTT. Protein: CASSQALWAGGGTDTQYF. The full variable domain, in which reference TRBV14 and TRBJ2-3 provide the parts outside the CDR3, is EAGVTQFPSHSVIEKGQTVTLRCDPISGHDNLYWYRRVMGKEIKFLLHFVKESKQDESGMPNNRFLAERTGGTYSTLKVQPAELEDSGVYFCASSQALWAGGGTDTQYFGPGTRLTVL.

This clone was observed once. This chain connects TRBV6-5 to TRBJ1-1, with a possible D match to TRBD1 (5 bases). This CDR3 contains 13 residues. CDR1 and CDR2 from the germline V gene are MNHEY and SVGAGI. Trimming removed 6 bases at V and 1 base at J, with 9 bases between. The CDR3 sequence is CASRQVANTEAFF. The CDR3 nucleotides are TGTGCCAGCAGACAGGTCGCGAACACTGAAGCTTTCTTT.

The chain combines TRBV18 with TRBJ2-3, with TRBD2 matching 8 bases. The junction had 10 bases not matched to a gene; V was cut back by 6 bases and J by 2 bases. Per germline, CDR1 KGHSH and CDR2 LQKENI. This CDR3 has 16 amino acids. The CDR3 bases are TGTGCCAGCTCCCCAAGCTTCGGACTAGCCACAGATACGCAGTATTTT. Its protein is CASSPSFGLATDTQYF.

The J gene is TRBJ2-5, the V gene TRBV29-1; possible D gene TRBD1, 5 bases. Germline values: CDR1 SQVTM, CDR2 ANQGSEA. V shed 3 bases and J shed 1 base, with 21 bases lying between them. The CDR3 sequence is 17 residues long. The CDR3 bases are TGCAGCGTTGAGAGTATTTCACAGGCCGTCATCCAAGAGACCCAGTACTTC. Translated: CSVESISQAVIQETQYF.

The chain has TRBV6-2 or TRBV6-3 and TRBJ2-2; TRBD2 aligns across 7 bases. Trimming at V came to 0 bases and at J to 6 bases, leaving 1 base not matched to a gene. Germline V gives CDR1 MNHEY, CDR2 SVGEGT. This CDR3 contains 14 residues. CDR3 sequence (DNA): TGTGCCAGCAGTTACTCTCGGGGGGCCGGGGAGCTGTTTTTT. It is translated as CASSYSRGAGELFF.

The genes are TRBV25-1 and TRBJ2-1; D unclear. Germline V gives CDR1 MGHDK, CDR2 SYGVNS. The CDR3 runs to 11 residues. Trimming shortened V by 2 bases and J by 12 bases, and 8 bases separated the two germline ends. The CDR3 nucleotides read TGTGCCAGCAGTGAAAAATGGAGGCAGTTCTTC. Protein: CASSEKWRQFF.

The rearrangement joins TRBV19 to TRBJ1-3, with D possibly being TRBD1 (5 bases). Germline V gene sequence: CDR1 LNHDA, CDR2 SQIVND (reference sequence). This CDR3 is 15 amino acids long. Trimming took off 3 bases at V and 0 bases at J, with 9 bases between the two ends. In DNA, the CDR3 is TGTGCCAGTAGTATCGGGGGACGCTCTGGAAACACCATATATTTT. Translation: CASSIGGRSGNTIYF.

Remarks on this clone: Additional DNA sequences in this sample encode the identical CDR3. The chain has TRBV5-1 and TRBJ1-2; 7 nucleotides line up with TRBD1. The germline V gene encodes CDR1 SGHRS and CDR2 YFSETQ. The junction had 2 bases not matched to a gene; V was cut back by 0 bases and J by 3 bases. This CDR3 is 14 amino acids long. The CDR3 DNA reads TGCGCCAGCAGCTTGGCCGGACAGGACTATGGCTACACCTTC. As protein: CASSLAGQDYGYTF.

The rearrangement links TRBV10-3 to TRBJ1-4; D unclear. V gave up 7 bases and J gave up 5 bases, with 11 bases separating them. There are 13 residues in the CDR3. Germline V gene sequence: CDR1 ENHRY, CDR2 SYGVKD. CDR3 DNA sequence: TGTGCCATCATATTTAATGCGAATGAAAAACTGTTTTTT. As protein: CAIIFNANEKLFF.

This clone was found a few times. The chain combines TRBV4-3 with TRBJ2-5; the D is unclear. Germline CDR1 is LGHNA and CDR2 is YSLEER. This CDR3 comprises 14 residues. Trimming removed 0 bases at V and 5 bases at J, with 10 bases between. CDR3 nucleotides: TGCGCCAGCAGCCAAGATAGAGGTTCTGAGACCCAGTACTTC. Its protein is CASSQDRGSETQYF.

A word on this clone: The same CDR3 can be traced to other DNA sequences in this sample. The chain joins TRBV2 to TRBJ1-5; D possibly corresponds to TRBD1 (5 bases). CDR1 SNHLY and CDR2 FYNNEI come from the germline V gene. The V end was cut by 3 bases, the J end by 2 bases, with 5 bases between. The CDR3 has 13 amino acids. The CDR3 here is CASSDRGNQPQHF. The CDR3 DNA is TGTGCCAGCAGTGACAGGGGCAATCAGCCCCAGCATTTT. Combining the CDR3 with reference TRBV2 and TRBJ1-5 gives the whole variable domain EPEVTQTPSHQVTQMGQEVILRCVPISNHLYFYWYRQILGQKVEFLVSFYNNEISEKSEIFDDQFSVERPDGSNFTLKIRSTKLEDSAMYFCASSDRGNQPQHFGDGTRLSIL.

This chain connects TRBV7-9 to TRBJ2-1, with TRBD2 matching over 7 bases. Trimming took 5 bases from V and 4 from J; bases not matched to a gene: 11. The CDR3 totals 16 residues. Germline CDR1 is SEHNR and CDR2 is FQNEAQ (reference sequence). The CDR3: CASSASGESWYNEQFF. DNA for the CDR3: TGTGCCAGCAGCGCCAGCGGGGAGAGCTGGTACAATGAGCAGTTCTTC. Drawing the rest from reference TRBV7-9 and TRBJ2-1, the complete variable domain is DTGVSQNPRHKITKRGQNVTFRCDPISEHNRLYWYRQTLGQGPEFLTYFQNEAQLEKSRLLSDRFSAERPKGSFSTLEIQRTEQGDSAMYLCASSASGESWYNEQFFGPGTRLTVL.

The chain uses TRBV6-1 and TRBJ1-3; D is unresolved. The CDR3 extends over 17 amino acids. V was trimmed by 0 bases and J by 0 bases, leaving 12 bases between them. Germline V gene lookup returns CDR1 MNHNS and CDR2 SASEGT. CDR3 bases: TGTGCCAGCAGTGAAGCGCTCAGGTTGTCCTCTGGAAACACCATATATTTT. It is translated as CASSEALRLSSGNTIYF.

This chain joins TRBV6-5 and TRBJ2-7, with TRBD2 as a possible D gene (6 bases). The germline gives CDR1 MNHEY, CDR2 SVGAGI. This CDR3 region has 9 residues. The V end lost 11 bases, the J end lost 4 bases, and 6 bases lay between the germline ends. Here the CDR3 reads CAGGYEQYF. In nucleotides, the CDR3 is TGTGCCGGGGGGTACGAGCAGTACTTC.

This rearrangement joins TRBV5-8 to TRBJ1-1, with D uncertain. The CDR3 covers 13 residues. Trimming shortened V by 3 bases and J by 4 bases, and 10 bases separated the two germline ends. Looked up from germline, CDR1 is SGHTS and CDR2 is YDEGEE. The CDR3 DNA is TGTGCCAGCAGCTCCCGCGCGTTCACTGAAGCTTTCTTT. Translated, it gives CASSSRAFTEAFF.

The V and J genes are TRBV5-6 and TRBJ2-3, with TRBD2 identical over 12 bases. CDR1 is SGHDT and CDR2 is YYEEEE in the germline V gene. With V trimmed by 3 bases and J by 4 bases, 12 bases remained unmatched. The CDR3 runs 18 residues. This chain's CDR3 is CASSSTPLAGGLPDTQYF. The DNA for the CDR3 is TGTGCCAGCAGCTCGACGCCCCTAGCGGGGGGGCTGCCAGATACGCAGTATTTT. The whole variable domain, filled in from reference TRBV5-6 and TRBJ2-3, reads DAGVTQSPTHLIKTRGQQVTLRCSPKSGHDTVSWYQQALGQGPQFIFQYYEEEERQRGNFPDRFSGHQFPNYSSELNVNALLLGDSALYLCASSSTPLAGGLPDTQYFGPGTRLTVL.

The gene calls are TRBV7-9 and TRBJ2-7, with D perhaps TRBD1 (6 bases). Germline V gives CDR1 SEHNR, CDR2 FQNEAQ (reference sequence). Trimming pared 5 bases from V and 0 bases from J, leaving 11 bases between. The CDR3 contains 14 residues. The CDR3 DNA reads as TGTGCCAGCAGCCCAGAAGGGGGCTCCTACGAGCAGTACTTC. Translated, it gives CASSPEGGSYEQYF.

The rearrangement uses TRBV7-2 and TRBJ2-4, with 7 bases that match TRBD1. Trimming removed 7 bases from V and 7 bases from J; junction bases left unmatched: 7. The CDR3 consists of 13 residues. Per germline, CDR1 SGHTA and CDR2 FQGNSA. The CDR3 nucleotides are TGTGCCAGCACCCCTCGACAGGGTAACATTCAGTACTTC. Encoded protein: CASTPRQGNIQYF.

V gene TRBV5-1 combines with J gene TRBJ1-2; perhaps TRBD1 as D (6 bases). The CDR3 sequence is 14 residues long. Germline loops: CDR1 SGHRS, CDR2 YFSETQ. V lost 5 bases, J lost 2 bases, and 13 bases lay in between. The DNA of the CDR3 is TGCGCCAGCAGGGCCGTTACAGGGAACTATGGCTACACCTTC. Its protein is CASRAVTGNYGYTF.

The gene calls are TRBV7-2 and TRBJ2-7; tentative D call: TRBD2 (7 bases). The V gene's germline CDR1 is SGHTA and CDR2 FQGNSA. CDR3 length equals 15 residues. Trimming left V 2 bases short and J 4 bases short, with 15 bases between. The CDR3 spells CASSLSLQGGYEQYF. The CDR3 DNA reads TGTGCCAGCAGCTTAAGTTTACAGGGAGGGTACGAGCAGTACTTC.

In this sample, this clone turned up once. CDR3 sequence (DNA): TGCGCCAGCAGCCAAGCCTATCTAGCTTCCCCAGATACGCAGTATTTT. This encodes CASSQAYLASPDTQYF. The chain combines TRBV4-1 with TRBJ2-3; possible D gene TRBD2, 5 bases. V dropped 1 base and J dropped 4 bases, with 15 bases sitting between them. The length of the CDR3 is 16 residues. Germline-derived CDR1 and CDR2 are MGHRA and YSYEKL.

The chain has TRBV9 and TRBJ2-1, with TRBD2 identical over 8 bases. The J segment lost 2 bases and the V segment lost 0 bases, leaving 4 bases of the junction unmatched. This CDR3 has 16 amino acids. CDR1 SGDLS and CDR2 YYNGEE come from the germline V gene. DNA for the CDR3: TGTGCCAGCAGCGTAGCGGGGGGGCCCCCCTACAATGAGCAGTTCTTC. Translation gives CASSVAGGPPYNEQFF.

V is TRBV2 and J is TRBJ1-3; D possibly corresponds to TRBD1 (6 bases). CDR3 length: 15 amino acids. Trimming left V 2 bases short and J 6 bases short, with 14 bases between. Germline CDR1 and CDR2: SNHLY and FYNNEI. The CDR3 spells CASSEWQGIANTIYF. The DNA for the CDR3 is TGTGCCAGCAGTGAATGGCAGGGGATCGCAAACACCATATATTTT.

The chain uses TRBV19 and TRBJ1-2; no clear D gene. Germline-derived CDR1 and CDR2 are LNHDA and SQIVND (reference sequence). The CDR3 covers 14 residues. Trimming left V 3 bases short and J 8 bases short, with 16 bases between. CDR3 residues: CASSMGLFVGGYTF. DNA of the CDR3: TGTGCCAGTAGTATGGGTTTATTCGTGGGCGGCTACACCTTC.